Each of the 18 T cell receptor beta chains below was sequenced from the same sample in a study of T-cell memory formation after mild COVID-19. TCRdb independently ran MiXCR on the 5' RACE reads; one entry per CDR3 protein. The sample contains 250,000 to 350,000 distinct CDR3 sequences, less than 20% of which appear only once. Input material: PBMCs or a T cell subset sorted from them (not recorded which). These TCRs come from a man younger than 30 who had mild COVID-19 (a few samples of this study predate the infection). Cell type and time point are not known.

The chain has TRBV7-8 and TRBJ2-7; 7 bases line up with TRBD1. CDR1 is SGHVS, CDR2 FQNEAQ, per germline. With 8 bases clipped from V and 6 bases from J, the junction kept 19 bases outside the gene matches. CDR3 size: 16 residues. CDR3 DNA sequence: TGTGCCAGCTGTGGGACGGGAACAGGGGAGTTTTGCGAGCAGTACTTC. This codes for CASCGTGTGEFCEQYF.

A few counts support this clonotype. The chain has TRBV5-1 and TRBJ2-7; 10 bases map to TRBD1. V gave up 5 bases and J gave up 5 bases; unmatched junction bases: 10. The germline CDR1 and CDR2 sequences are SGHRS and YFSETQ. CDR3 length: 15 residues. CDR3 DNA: TGCGCCAGCAGGCCCCCCAGGACAGGGGGAAACGAGCAGTACTTC. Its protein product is CASRPPRTGGNEQYF.

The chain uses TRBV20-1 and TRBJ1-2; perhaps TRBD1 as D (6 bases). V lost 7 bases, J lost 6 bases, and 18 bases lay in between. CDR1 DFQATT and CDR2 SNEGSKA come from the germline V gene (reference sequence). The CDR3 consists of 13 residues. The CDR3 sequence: CSVIDRLGDGYTF. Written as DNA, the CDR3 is TGCAGTGTTATCGACAGGCTGGGGGATGGCTACACCTTC.

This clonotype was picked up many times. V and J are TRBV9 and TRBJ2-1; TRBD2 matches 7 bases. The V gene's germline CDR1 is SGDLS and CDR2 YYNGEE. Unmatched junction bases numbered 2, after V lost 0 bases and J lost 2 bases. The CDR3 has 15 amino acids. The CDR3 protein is CASSVEGLAYNEQFF. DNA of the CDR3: TGTGCCAGCAGCGTAGAAGGACTAGCCTACAATGAGCAGTTCTTC.

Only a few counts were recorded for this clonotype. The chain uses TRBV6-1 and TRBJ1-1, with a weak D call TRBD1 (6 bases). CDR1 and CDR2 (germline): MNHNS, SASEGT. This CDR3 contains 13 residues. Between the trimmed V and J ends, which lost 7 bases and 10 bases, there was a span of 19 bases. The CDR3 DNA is TGTGCCAGCACCGAAATCGATGAGACAGGAGCTTTCTTT. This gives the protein CASTEIDETGAFF.

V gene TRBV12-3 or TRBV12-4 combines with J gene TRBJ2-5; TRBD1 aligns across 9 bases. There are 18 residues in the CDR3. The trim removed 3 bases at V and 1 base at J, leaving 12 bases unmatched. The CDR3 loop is CASSLGTGYNLVQETQYF. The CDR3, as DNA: TGTGCCAGCAGTTTGGGGACAGGGTATAATCTAGTCCAAGAGACCCAGTACTTC.

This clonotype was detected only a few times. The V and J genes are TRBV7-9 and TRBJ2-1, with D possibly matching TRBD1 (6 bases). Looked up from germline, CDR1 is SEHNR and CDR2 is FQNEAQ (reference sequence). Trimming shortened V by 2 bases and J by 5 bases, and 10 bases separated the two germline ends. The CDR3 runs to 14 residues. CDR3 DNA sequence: TGTGCCAGCAGCTTAATGGGGGCCGACAATGAGCAGTTCTTC. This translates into CASSLMGADNEQFF. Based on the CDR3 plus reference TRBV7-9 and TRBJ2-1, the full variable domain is DTGVSQNPRHKITKRGQNVTFRCDPISEHNRLYWYRQTLGQGPEFLTYFQNEAQLEKSRLLSDRFSAERPKGSFSTLEIQRTEQGDSAMYLCASSLMGADNEQFFGPGTRLTVL.

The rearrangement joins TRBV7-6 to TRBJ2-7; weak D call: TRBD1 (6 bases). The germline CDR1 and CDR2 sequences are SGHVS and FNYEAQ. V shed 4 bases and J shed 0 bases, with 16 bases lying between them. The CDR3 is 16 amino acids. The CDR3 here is CASSSGVRGSSYEQYF. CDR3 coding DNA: TGTGCCAGCAGCTCGGGTGTCAGGGGCTCCTCCTACGAGCAGTACTTC.

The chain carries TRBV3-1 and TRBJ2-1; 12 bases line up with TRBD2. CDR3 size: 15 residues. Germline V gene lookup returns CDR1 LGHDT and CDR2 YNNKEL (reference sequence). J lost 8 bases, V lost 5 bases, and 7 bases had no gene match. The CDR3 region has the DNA TGTGCCAGCAGCACCCGACTAGCGGGGGTGGATGAGCAGTTCTTC. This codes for CASSTRLAGVDEQFF.

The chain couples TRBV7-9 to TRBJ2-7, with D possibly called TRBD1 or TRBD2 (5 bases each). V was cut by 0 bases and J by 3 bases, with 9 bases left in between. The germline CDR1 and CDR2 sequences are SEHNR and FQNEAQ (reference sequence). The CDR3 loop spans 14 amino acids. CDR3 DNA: TGTGCCAGCAGCTTAGCGGGGACCTACTACGAGCAGTACGTC. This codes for CASSLAGTYYEQYV.

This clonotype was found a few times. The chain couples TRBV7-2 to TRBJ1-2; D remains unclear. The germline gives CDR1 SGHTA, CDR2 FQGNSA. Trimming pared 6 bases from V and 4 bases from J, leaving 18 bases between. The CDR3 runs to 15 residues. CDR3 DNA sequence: TGTGCCAGCAGATATAGAGCTGAGCCGGTCTATGGCTACACCTTC. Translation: CASRYRAEPVYGYTF.

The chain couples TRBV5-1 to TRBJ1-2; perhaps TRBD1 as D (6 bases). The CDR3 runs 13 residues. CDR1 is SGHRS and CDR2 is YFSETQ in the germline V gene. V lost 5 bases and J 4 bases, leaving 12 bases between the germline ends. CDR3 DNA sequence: TGCGCCAGCAGTAGGGACATACTCTATGGCTACACCTTC. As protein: CASSRDILYGYTF.

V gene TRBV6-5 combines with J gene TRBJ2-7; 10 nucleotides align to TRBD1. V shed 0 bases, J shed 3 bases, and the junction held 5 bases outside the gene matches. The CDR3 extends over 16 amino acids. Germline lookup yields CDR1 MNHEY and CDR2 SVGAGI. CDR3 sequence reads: CASSYSKGQGFYEQYF. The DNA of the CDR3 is TGTGCCAGCAGTTACTCGAAGGGACAGGGGTTCTACGAGCAGTACTTC.

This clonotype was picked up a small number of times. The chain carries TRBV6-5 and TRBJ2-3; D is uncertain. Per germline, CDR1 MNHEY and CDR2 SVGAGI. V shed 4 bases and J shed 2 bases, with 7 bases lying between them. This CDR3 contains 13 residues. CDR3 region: CASSWKSTDTQYF. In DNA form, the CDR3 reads TGTGCCAGCAGTTGGAAGTCCACAGATACGCAGTATTTT.

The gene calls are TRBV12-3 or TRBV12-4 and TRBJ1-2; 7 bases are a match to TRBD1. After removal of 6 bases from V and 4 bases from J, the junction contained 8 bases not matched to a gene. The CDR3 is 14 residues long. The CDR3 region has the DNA TGTGCCAGCAGGTCCCAGGGGGGTGGCTATGGCTACACCTTC. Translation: CASRSQGGGYGYTF.

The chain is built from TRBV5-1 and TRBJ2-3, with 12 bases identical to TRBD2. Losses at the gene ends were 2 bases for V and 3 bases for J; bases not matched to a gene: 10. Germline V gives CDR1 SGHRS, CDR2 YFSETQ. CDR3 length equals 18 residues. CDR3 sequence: CASSFRASGGARTDTQYF. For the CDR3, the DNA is TGCGCCAGCAGCTTCCGGGCTAGCGGGGGGGCACGGACAGATACGCAGTATTTT.

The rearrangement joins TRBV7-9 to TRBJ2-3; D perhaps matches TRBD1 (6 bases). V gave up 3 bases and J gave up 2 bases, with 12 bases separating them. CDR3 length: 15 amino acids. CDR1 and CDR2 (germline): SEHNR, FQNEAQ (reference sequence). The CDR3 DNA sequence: TGTGCCAGCAGCTTCCGACAGGAGTACACAGATACGCAGTATTTT. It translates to CASSFRQEYTDTQYF.

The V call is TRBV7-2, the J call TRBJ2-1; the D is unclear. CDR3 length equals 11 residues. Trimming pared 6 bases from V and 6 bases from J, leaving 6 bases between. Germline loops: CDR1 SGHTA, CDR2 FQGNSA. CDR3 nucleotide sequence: TGTGCCAGCAGGAAGACCAATGAGCAGTTCTTC. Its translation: CASRKTNEQFF.